A selection of T cell receptor beta chains follows, all from one sample in a study of identical twins. TCRdb re-analysed the 5' RACE reads in MiXCR, keeping a single row per CDR3 protein. This table holds about 200,000 distinct CDR3 sequences, roughly a tenth found once. The sequenced sample consisted of memory (CD45RO+) T cells sorted from blood. The receptor source for this set is a woman in her late teens or twenties in good health. CDR3s include the opening cysteine and the closing phenylalanine or tryptophan. D genes are given only for firm matches.

D gene | J gene | V gene | CDR3 protein
TRBD1 | TRBJ2-2 | TRBV5-1 | CASSASTGTGRTGELFF
. | TRBJ2-2 | TRBV11-2 | CASGSYGELFF
TRBD2 | TRBJ2-3 | TRBV20-1 | CSAGGTSASDTQYF
. | TRBJ1-1 | TRBV3-1 | CASSQPRGGDTEAFF
. | TRBJ1-6 | TRBV3-1 | CASSPARGSSYNSPLHF
. | TRBJ2-1 | TRBV12-3/TRBV12-4 | CASSLSFRSNEQFF
. | TRBJ1-2 | TRBV6-5 | CASSYRSSNYGYTF
. | TRBJ2-4 | TRBV6-5 | CASSYAMGIAKNIQYF
. | TRBJ1-4 | TRBV18 | CASSGTLTTNEKLFF
TRBD1 | TRBJ2-3 | TRBV7-2 | CASRLGQGTDTQYF
. | TRBJ1-4 | TRBV7-9 | CASSRSLQEKLFF
. | TRBJ1-6 | TRBV4-3 | CASSQDIGFDNSPLHF
. | TRBJ2-1 | TRBV11-2 | CASPVGGEQFF
TRBD2 | TRBJ2-1 | TRBV4-3 | CASSQKLASSYNEQFF
TRBD1 | TRBJ2-1 | TRBV12-3/TRBV12-4 | CASSLAGTGGKGAFF